This T cell receptor beta chain emerged from a study of beta chain features in type 1 diabetes. The study reverse transcribed the entire isolated RNA, so it sequenced expressed TCRB transcripts. This table comes from immunoSEQ multiplex PCR, and its TCRdb copy is limited to in-frame clones, with some not included. The sample yields about 330,000 clones, approximately 10% seen once. This clone was seen more than once but under ten times. With V trimmed by 0 bases and J by 4 bases, 8 bases remained unmatched. This CDR3 is 17 amino acids long. Germline V gene data show CDR1 as LNHNV and CDR2 as YYDKDF (reference sequence).

Material for sequencing was naive CD4+ T cells from blood. The sequence derives from a woman in her 30s in good health. The J gene is TRBJ2-3, the V gene TRBV15, with 9 bases matching TRBD2. The CDR3 DNA sequence: TGTGCCACCAGCAGAGATCTTCTAGCGGGAAGTTCAGATACGCAGTATTTT. Protein product: CATSRDLLAGSSDTQYF.